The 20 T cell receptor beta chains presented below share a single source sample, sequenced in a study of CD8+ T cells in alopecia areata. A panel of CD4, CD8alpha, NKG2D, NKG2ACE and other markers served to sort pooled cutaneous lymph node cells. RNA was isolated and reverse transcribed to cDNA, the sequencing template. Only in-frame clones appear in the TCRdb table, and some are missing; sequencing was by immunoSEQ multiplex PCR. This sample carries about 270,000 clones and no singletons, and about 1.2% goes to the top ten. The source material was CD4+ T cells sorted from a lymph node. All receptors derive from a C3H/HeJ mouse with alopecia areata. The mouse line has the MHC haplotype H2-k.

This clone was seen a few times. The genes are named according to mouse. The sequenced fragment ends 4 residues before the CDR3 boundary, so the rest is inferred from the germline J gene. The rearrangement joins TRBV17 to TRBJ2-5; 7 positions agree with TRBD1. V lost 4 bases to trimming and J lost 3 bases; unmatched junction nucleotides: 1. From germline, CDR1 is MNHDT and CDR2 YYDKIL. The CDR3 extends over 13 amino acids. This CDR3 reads CASSKGQQDTQYF. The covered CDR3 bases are TGTGCTAGCAGTAAGGGACAGCAAGAC.

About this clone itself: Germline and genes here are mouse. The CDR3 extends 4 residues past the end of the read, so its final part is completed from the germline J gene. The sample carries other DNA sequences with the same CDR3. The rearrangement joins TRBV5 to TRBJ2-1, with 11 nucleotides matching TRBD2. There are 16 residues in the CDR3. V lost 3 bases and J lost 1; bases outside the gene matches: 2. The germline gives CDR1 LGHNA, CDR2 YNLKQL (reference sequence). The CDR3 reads CASSHRTGGNYAEQFF. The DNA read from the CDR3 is TGTGCCAGCAGCCATCGGACTGGGGGGAACTATGCT.

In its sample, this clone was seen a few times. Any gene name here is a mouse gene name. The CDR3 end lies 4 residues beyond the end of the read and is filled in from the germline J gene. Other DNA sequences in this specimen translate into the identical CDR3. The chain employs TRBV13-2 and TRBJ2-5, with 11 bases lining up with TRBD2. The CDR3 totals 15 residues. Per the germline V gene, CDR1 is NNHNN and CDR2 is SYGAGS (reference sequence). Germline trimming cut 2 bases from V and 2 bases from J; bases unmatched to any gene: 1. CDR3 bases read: TGTGCCAGCGGTGAAGGGACTGGGGGCCAAGAC. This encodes CASGEGTGGQD. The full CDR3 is CASGEGTGGQDTQYF.

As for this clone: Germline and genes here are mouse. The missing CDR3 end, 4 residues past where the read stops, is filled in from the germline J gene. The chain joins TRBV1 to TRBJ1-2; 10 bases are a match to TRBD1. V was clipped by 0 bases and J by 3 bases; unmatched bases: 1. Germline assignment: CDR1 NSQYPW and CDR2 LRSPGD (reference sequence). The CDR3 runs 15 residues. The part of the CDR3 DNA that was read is TGCACCTGCAGTGCAGAGGGACAGGGGCACTCC. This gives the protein CTCSAEGQGHS. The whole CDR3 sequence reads CTCSAEGQGHSDYTF.

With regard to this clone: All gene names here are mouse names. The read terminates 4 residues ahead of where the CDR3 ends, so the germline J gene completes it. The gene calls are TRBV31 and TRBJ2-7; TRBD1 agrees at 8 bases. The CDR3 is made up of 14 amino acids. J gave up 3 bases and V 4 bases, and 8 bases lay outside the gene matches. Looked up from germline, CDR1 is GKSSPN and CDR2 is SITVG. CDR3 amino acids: CAWKSGTGFYEQYF. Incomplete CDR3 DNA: TGTGCCTGGAAATCCGGGACAGGATTCTAT.

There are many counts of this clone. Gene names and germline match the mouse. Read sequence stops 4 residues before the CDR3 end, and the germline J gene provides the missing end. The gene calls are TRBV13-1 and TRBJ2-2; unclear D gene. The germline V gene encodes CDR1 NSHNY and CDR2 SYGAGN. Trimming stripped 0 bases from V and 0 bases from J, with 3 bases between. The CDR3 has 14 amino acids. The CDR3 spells CASSDGANTGQLYF. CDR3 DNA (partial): TGTGCCAGCAGTGATGGTGCAAACACCGGG.

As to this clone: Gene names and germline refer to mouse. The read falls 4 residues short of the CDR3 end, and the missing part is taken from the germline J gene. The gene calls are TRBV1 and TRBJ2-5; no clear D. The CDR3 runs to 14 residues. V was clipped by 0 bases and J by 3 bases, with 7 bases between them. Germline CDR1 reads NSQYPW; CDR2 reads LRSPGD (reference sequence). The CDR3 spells CTCSADHRQDTQYF. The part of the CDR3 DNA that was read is TGCACCTGCAGTGCAGATCACAGACAAGAC.

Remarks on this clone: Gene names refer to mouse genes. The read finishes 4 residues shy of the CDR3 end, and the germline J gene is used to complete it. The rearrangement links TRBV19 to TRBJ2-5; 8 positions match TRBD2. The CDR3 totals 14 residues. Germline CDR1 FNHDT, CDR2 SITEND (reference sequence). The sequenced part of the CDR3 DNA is TGTGCCAGCAGTCTCCGGACTGGGTTGGAC. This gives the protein CASSLRTGLD. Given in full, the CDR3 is CASSLRTGLDTQYF. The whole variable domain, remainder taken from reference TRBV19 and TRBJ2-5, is GGIITQTPKFLIGQEGQKLTLKCQQNFNHDTMYWYRQDSGKGLRLIYYSITENDLQKGDLSEGYDASREKKSSFSLTVTSAQKNEMAVFLCASSLRTGLDTQYFGPGTRLLVL.

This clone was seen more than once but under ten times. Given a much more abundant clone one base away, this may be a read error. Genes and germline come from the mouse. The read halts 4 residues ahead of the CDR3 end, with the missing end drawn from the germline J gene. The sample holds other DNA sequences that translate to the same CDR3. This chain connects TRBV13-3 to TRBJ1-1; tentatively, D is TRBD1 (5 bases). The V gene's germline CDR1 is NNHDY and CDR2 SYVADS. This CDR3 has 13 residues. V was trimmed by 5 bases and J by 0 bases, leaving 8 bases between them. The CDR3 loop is CASRDIANTEVFF. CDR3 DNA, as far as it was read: TGTGCCAGCAGGGACATTGCAAACACA.

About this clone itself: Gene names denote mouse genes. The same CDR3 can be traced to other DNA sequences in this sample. The sequenced CDR3 bases are TGTGCCAGCAGTGATCAAGGTCCAAACACCGGG. It yields the protein CASSDQGPNTG. From start to end, the CDR3 is CASSDQGPNTGQLYF. This sequence joins TRBV13-1 and TRBJ2-2, with D unclear. Read data end 4 residues before the CDR3 end; the end is taken from the germline J gene. The length of the CDR3 is 15 residues. Germline V gives CDR1 NSHNY, CDR2 SYGAGN. V shed 1 base and J shed 0 bases, with 7 bases lying between them.

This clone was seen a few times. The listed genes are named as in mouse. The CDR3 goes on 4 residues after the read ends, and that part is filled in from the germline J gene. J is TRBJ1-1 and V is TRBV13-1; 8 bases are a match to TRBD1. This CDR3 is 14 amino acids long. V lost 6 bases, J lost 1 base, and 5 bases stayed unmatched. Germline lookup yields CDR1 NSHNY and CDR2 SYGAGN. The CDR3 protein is CASTGGRGNTEVFF. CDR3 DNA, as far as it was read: TGTGCCAGCACAGGGGGCAGGGGGAACACA.

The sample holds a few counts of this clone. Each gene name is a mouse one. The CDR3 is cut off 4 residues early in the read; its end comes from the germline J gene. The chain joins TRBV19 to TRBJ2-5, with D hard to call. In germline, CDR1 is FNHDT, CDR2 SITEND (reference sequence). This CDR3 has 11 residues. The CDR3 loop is CASSNKDTQYF. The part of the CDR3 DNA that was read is TGTGCCAGCAGTAACAAAGAC.

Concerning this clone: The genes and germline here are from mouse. The CDR3 loop reads CASSRQNQDTQYF. The sequenced part of the CDR3 DNA is TGTGCCAGCAGTAGACAAAACCAAGAC. The genes are TRBV14 and TRBJ2-5; D call uncertain. The CDR3 end falls 4 residues outside the read, so it is completed with the germline J gene. The CDR3 has 13 amino acids. The V gene lost 4 bases and the J gene lost 0 bases, with 6 bases spanning the gap. The V gene's germline CDR1 is SGHDT and CDR2 FRDEAV. Based on the CDR3 plus reference TRBV14 and TRBJ2-5, the full variable domain is EAGVTQSPRYAVLQEGQAVSFWCDPISGHDTLYWYQQPRDQGPQLLVYFRDEAVIDNSQLPSDRFSAVRPKGTNSTLKIQSAKQGDTATYLCASSRQNQDTQYFGPGTRLLVL.

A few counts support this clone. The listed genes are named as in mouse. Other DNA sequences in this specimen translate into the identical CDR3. The covered CDR3 bases are TGTGCCAGCAGCCAAGTGCCAGAAGAC. This gives the protein CASSQVPED. In full, the CDR3 reads CASSQVPEDTQYF. The rearrangement joins TRBV5 to TRBJ2-5; D gene unclear. The read halts 4 residues ahead of the CDR3 end, with the missing end drawn from the germline J gene. CDR1 LGHNA and CDR2 YNLKQL come from the germline V gene (reference sequence). The CDR3 sequence is 13 residues long.

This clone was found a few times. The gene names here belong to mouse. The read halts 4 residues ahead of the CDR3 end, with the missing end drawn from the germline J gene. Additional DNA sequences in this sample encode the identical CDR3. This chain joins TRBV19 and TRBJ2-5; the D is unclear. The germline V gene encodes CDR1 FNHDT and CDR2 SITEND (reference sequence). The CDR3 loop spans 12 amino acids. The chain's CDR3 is CASSIQKDTQYF. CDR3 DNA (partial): TGTGCCAGCAGTATTCAGAAAGAC.

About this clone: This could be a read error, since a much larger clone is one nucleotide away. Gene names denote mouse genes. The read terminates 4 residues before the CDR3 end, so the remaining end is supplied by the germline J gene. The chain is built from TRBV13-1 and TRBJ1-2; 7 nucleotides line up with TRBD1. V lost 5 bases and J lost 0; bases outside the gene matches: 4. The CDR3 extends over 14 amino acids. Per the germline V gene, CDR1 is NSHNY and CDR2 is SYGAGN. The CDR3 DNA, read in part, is TGTGCCAGCAGACCCGGGACAGCAAACTCC. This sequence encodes CASRPGTANS. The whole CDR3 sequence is CASRPGTANSDYTF.

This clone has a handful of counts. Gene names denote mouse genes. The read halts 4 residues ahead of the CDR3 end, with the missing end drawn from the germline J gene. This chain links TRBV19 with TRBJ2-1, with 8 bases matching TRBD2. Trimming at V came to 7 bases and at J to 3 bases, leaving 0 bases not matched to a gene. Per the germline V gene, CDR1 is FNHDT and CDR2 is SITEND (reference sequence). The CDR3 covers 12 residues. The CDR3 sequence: CASWGGYAEQFF. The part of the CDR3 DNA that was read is TGTGCCAGCTGGGGGGGCTATGCT.

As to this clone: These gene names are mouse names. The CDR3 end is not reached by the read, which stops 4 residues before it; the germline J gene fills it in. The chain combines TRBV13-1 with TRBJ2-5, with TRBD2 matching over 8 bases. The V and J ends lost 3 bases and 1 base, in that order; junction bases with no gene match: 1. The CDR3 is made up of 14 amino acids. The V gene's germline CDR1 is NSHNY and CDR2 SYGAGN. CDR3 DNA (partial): TGTGCCAGCAGTGGGACTGGGTACCAAGAC. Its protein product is CASSGTGYQD. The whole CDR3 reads CASSGTGYQDTQYF.

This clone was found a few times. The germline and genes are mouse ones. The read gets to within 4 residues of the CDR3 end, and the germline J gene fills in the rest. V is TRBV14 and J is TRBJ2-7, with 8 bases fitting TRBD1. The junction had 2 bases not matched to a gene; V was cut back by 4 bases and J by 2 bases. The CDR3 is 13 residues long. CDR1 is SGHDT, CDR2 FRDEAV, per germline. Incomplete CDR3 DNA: TGTGCCAGCAGTCTACAGGGGGCCTAT. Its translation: CASSLQGAY. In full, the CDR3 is CASSLQGAYEQYF.

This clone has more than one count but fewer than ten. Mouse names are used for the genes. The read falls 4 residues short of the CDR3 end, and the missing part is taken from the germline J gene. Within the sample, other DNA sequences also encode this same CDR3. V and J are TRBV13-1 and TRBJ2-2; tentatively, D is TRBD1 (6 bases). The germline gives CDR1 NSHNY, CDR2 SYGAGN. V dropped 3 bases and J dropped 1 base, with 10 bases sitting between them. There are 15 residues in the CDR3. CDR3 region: CASSGPGQNTGQLYF. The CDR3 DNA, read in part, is TGTGCCAGCAGTGGGCCGGGACAAAACACCGGG.